The clone carrying this T cell receptor beta chain has a single count. What it binds is not known. The CDR3 is made up of 12 amino acids. Trimming took 10 bases from V and 5 from J; bases not matched to a gene: 6. CDR1 and CDR2 from the germline V gene are MNHNY and SVGAGI (reference sequence). This sample's TCRbeta library carried unique molecular identifier barcodes. TCRdb re-called the PCR reads through MiXCR, storing one row per CDR3 protein. The repertoire consists of a few hundred thousand distinct CDR3 sequences, with around two fifths occurring once and the leading ten covering roughly a quarter. This entry comes from a study of T-cell reconstitution after alpha-beta-depleted transplantation in children. Study conclusions and caveats: The origin of high day-60 TCRbeta diversity in some patients lay in surviving recipient T cells and thymic progenitors. As was reported, about two months after transplant, alpha-beta T cells came from several hundred expanded graft clones. Newly produced T cells mostly accounted for T-cell counts and diversity one year post-transplant.

The chain carries TRBV6-6 and TRBJ2-5, with 8 bases matching TRBD1. The TCR originated in a girl aged 2 to 9 with aplastic anemia, due to receive a stem cell transplant. Sequences were derived from PBMCs, sampled before TCRalphabeta/CD19-depleted stem cell transplant. Here the CDR3 DNA reads TGTGCCACCGAGACAGGGGAGGAGACCCAGTACTTC. Protein sequence: CATETGEETQYF.